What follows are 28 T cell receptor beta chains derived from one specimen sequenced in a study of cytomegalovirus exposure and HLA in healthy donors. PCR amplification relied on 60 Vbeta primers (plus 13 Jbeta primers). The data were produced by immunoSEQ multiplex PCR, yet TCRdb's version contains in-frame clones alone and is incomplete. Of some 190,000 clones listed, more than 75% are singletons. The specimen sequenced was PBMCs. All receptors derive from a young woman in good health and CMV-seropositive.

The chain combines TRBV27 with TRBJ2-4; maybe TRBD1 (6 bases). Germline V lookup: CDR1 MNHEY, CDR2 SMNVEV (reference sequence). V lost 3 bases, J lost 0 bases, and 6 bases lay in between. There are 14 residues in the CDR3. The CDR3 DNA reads TGTGCCAGCAGTTTGGGGGCAGCCAAAAACATTCAGTACTTC. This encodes CASSLGAAKNIQYF.

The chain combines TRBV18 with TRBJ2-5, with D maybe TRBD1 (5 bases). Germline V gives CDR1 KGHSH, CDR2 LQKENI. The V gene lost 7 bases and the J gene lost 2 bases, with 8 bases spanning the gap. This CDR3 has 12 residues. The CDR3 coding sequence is TGTGCCAGCTTAGGGGCACAAGAGACCCAGTACTTC. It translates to CASLGAQETQYF.

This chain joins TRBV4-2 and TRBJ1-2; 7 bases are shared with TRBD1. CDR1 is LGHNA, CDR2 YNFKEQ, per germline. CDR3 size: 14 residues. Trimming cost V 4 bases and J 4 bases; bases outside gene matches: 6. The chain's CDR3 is CASSPQGELYGYTF. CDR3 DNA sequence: TGTGCCAGCAGCCCCCAGGGGGAACTCTATGGCTACACCTTC.

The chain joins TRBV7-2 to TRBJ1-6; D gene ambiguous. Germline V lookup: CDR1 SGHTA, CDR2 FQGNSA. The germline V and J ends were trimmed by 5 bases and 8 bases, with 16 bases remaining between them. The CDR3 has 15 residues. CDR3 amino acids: CASSPRTEADSPLHF. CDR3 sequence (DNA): TGTGCCAGCAGCCCGAGGACGGAGGCTGATTCACCCCTCCACTTT.

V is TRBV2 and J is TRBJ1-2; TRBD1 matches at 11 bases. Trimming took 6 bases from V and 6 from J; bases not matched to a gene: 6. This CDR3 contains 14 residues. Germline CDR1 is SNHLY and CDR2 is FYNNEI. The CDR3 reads CASSGGQGGNGYTF. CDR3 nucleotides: TGTGCCAGCAGCGGGGGACAGGGGGGAAATGGCTACACCTTC.

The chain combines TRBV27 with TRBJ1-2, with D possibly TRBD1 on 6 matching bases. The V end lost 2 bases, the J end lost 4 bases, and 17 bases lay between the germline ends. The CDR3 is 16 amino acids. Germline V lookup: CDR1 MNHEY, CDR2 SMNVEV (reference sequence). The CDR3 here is CASSLHAGAAGYGYTF. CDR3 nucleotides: TGTGCCAGCAGTTTACATGCGGGGGCGGCCGGCTATGGCTACACCTTC.

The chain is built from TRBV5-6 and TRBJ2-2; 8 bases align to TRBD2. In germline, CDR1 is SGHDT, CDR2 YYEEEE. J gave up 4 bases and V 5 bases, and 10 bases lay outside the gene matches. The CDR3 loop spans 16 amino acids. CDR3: CASSTFSGGGTGELFF. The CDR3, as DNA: TGTGCCAGCAGTACCTTTTCCGGGGGGGGCACCGGGGAGCTGTTTTTT.

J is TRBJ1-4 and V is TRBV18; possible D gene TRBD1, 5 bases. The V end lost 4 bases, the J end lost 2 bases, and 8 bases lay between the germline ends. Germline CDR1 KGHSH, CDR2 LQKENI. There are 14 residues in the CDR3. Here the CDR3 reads CASSRAGTNEKLFF. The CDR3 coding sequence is TGTGCCAGCTCACGAGCAGGGACTAATGAAAAACTGTTTTTT.

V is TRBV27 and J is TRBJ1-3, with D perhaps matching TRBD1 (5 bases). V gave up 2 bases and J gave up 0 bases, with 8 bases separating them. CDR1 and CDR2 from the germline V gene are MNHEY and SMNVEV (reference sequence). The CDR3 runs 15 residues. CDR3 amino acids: CASSLKGHSGNTIYF. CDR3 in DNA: TGTGCCAGCAGTTTAAAGGGGCACTCTGGAAACACCATATATTTT.

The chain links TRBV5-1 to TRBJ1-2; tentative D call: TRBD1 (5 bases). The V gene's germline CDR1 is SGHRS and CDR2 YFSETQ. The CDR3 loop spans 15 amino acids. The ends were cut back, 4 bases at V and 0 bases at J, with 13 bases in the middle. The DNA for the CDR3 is TGCGCCAGCAGCCCCCGACAGCAAGCTAACTATGGCTACACCTTC. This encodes CASSPRQQANYGYTF.

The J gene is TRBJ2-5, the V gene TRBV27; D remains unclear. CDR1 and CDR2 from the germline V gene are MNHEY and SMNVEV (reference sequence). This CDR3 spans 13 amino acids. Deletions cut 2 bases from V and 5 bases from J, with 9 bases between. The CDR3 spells CASSLIPLETQYF. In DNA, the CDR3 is TGTGCCAGCAGTTTAATCCCTCTTGAGACCCAGTACTTC.

The CDR3 loop reads CASSQEQGTGSYEQYF. CDR3 DNA sequence: TGTGCCAGCAGCCAAGAGCAAGGGACAGGGTCCTACGAGCAGTACTTC. The chain uses TRBV4-2 and TRBJ2-5; 9 nucleotides agree with TRBD1. The J call may not be correct, given that the DNA end is closer to TRBJ2-7. This CDR3 has 16 residues. The germline CDR1 and CDR2 sequences are LGHNA and YNFKEQ.

CDR3 bases: TGTGCCAGCAGCTTGGATTCTGGGGACAGGGGGCACACCATATATTTT. Its translation is CASSLDSGDRGHTIYF. The chain has TRBV11-3 and TRBJ1-3; TRBD1 aligns across 12 bases. V gave up 3 bases and J gave up 8 bases; unmatched junction bases: 8. Germline V gene sequence: CDR1 SGHNT, CDR2 YENEEA. The CDR3 contains 16 residues.

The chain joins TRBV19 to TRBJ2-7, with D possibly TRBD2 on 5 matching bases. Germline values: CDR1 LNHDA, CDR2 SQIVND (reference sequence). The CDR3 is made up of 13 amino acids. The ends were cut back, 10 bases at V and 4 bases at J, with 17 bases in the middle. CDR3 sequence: CATAGLNPYEQYF. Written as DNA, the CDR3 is TGTGCCACCGCAGGACTGAACCCTTACGAGCAGTACTTC.

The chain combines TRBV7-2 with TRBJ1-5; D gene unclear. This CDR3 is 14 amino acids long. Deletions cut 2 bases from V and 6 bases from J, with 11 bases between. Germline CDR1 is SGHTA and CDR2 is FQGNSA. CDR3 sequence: CASSLPGLSQPQHF. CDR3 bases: TGTGCCAGCAGCTTACCGGGTTTGAGTCAGCCCCAGCATTTT.

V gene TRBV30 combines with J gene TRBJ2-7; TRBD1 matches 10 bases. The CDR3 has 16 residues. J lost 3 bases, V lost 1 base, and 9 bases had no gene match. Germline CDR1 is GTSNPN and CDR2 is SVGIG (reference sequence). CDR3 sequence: CAWSAVGTGVLYEQYF. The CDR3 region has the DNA TGTGCCTGGAGTGCCGTCGGGACAGGGGTTCTCTACGAGCAGTACTTC.

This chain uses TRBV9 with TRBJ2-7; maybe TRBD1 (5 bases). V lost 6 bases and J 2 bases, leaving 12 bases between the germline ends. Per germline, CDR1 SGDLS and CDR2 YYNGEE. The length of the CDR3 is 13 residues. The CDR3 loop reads CASIQGPAYEQYF. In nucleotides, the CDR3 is TGTGCCAGCATTCAGGGCCCAGCCTACGAGCAGTACTTC.

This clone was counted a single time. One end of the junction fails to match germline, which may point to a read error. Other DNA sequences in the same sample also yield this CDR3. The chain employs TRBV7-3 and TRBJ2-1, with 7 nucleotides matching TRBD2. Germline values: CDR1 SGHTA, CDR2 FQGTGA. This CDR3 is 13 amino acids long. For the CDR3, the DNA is TGTGCCAGCCGCCTTGGGGGGGGGAATGAACAGTTCTTC. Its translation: CASRLGGGNEQFF.

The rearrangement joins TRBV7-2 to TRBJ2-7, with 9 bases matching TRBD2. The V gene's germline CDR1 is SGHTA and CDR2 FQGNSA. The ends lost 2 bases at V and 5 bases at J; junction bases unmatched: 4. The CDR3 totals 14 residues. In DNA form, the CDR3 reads TGTGCCAGCAGCTTACTAGCGGGGTCTGACGAGCAGTACTTC. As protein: CASSLLAGSDEQYF.

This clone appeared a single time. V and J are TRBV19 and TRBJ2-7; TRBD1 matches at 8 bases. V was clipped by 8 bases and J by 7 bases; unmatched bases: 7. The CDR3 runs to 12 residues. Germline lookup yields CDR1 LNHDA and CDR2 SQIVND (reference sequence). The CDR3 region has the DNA TGTGCCAGTGGAGGCAGGGGGCGTGAGCAGTACTTC. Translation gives CASGGRGREQYF.

The CDR3 spells CASSSGQQQETQYF. The CDR3 DNA follows: TGTGCCAGCAGCTCGGGACAGCAACAAGAGACCCAGTACTTC. This sequence joins TRBV7-2 and TRBJ2-5; TRBD1 matches at 7 bases. CDR1 and CDR2 (germline): SGHTA, FQGNSA. This CDR3 comprises 14 residues. The ends lost 4 bases at V and 2 bases at J; junction bases unmatched: 4.

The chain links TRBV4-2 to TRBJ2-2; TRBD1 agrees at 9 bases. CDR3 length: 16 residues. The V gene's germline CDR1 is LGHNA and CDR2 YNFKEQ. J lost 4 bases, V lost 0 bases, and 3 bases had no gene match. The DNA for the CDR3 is TGTGCCAGCAGCCAAGATCTGGACAGGGGCACCGGGGAGCTGTTTTTT. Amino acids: CASSQDLDRGTGELFF.

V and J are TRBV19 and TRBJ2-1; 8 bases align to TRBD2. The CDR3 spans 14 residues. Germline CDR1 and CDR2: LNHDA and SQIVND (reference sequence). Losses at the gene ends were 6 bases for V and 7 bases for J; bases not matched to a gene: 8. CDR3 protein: CASSLTGGRNEQFF. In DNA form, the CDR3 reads TGTGCCAGTAGCTTGACGGGGGGGAGAAATGAGCAGTTCTTC.

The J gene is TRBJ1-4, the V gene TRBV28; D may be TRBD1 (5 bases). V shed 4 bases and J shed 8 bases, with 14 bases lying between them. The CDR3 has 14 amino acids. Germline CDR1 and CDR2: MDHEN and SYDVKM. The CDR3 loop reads CASSSGGAREKLFF. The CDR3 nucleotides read TGTGCCAGCAGTTCGGGGGGAGCAAGGGAAAAACTGTTTTTT.

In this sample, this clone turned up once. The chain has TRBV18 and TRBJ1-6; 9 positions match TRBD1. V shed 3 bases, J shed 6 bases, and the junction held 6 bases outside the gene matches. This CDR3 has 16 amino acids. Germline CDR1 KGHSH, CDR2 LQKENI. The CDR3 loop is CASSPDGTGINSPLHF. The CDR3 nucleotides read TGTGCCAGCTCACCCGACGGGACAGGGATTAATTCACCCCTCCACTTT.

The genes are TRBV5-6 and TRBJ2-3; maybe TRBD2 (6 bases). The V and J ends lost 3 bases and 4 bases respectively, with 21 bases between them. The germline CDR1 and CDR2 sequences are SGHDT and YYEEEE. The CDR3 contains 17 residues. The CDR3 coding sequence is TGTGCCAGCAGCTGGAACCGGGACTCCGGGGCTGCAGATACGCAGTATTTT. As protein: CASSWNRDSGAADTQYF.

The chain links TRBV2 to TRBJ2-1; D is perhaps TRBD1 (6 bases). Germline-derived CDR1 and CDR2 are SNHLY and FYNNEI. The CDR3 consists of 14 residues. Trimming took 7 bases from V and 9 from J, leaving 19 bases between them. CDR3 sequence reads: CASMGVRGIGEQFF. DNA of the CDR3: TGTGCCAGCATGGGAGTAAGGGGGATCGGTGAGCAGTTCTTC.

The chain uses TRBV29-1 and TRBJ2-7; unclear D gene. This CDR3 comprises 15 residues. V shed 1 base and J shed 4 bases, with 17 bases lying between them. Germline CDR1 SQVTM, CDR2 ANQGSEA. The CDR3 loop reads CSVEGRVRSFYEQYF. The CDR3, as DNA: TGCAGCGTTGAAGGTCGGGTACGGAGCTTTTACGAGCAGTACTTC.